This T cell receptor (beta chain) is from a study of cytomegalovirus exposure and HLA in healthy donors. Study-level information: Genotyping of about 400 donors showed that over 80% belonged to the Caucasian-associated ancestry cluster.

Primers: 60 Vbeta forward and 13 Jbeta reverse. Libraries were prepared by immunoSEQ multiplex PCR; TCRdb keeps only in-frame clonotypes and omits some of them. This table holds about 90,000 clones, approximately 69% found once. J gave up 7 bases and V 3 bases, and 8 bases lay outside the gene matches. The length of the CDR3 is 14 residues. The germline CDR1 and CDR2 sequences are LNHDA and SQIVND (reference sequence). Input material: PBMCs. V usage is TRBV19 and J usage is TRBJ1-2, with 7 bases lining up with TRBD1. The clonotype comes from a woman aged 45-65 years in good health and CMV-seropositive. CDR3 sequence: CASSISGTDLGYTF. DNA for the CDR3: TGTGCCAGTAGTATCTCCGGGACAGACCTTGGCTACACCTTC. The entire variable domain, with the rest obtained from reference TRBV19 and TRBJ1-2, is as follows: DGGITQSPKYLFRKEGQNVTLSCEQNLNHDAMYWYRQDPGQGLRLIYYSQIVNDFQKGDIAEGYSVSREKKESFPLTVTSAQKNPTAFYLCASSISGTDLGYTFGSGTRLTVV.